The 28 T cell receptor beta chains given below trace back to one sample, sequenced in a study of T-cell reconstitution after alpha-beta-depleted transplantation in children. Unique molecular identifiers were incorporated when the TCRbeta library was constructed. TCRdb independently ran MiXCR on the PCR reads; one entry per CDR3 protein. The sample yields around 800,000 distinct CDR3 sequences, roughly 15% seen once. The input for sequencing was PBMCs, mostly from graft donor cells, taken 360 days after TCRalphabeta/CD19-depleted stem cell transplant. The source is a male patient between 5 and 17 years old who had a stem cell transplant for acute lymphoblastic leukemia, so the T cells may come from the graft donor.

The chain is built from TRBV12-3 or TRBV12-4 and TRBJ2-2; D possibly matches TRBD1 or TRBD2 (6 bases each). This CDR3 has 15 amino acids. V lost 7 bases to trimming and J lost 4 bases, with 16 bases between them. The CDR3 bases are TGTGCCAGCAACCCGAGGGGGGCAGGCACCGGGGAGCTGTTTTTT. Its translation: CASNPRGAGTGELFF.

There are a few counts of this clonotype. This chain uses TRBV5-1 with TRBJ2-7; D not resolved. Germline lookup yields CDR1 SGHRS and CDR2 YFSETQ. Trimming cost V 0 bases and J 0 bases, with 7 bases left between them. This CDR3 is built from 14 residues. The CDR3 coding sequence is TGCGCCAGCAGCTTGGATTCTCTCTCCTACGAGCAGTACTTC. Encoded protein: CASSLDSLSYEQYF.

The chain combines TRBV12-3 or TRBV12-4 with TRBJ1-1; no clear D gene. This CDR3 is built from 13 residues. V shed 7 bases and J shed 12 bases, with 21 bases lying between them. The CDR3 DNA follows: TGTGCCAGCAATCCAGCCCGAGGGCAAGAAACTTTCTTT. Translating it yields CASNPARGQETFF.

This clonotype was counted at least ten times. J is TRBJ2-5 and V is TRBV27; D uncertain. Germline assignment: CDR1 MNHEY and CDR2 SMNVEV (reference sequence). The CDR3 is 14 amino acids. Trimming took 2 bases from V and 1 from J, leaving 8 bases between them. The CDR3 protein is CASSLNGLQETQYF. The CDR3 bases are TGTGCCAGCAGTTTAAACGGGCTCCAAGAGACCCAGTACTTC.

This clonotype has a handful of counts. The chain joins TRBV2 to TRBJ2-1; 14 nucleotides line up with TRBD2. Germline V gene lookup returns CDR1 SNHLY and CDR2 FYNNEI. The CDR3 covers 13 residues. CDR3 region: CARGLAGDNEQFF. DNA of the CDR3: TGTGCGAGGGGACTAGCGGGGGACAATGAGCAGTTCTTC.

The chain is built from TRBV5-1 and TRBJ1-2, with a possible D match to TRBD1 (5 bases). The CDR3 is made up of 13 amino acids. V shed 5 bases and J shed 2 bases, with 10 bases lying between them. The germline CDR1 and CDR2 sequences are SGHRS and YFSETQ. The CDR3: CASSGGDNYGYTF. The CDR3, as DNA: TGCGCCAGCAGTGGGGGGGACAACTATGGCTACACCTTC.

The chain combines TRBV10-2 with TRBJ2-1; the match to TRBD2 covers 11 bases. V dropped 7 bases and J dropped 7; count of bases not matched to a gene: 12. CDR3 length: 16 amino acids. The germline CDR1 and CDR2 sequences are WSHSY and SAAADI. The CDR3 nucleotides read TGCGCCAGCATCCGCCCGACCGGGACTAGCGGAAATGAGCAGTTCTTC. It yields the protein CASIRPTGTSGNEQFF.

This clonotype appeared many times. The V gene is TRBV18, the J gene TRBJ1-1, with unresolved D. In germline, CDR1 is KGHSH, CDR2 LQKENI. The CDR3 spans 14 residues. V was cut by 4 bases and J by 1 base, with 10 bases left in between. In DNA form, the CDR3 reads TGTGCCAGCTCACTCAGCGGATGGAACACTGAAGCTTTCTTT. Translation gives CASSLSGWNTEAFF.

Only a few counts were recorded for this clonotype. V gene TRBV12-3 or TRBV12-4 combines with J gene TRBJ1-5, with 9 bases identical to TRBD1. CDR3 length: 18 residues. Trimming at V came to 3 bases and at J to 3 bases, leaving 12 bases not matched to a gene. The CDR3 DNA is TGTGCCAGCAGTTTTGTCGGCACAGGGGGCCTTTACAATCAGCCCCAGCATTTT. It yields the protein CASSFVGTGGLYNQPQHF.

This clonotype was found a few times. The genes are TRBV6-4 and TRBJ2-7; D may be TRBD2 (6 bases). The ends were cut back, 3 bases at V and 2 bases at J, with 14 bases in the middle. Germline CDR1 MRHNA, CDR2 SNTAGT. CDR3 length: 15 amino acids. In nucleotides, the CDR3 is TGTGCCAGCAGTGAATATAGCGGACGAACCTACGAGCAGTACTTC. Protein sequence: CASSEYSGRTYEQYF.

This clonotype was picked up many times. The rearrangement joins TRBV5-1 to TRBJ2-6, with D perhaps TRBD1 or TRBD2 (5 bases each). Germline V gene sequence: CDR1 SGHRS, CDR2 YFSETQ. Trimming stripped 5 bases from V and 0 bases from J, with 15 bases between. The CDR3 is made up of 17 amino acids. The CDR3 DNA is TGCGCCAGCAGTTGGGACCCTCTCCTCTCTGGGGCCAACGTCCTGACTTTC. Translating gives CASSWDPLLSGANVLTF.

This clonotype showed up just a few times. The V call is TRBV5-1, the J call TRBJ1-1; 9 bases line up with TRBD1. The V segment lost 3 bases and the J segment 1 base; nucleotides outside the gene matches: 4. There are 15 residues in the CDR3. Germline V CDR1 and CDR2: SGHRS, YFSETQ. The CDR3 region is CASSSSQGANTEAFF. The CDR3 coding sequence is TGCGCCAGCAGCTCGTCACAGGGGGCGAACACTGAAGCTTTCTTT.

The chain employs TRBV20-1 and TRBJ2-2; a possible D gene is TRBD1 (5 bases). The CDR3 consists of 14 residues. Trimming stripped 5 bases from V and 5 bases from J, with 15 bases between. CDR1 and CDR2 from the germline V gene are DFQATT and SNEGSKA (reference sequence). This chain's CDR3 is CSAFRQQETGELFF. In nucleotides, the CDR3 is TGCAGTGCTTTCCGCCAACAGGAGACCGGGGAGCTGTTTTTT.

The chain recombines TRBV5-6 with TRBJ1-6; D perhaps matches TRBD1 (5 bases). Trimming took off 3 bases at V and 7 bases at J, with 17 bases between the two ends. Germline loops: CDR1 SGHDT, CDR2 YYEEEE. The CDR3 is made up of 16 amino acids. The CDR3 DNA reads TGTGCCAGCAGCTCGACGACAGAGGGAATCAATTCACCCCTCCACTTT. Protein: CASSSTTEGINSPLHF.

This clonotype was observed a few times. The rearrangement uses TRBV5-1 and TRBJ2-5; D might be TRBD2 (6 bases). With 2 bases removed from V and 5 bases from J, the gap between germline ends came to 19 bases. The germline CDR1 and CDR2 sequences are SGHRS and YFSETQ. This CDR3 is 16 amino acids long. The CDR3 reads CASSFVPGEGFETQYF. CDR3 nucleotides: TGCGCCAGCAGCTTTGTCCCGGGAGAGGGGTTTGAGACCCAGTACTTC.

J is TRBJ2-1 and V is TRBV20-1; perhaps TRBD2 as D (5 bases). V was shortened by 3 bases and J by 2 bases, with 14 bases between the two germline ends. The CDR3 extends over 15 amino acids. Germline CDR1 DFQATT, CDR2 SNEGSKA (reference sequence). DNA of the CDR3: TGCAGTGCTAGTTCAAGTGGGAGACCCTACAATGAGCAGTTCTTC. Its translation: CSASSSGRPYNEQFF.

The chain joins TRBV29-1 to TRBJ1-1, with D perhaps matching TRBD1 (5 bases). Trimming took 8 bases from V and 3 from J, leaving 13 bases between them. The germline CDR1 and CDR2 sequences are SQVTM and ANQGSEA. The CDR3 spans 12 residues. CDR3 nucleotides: TGCAGCACACGACAGCCCGACACTGAAGCTTTCTTT. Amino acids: CSTRQPDTEAFF.

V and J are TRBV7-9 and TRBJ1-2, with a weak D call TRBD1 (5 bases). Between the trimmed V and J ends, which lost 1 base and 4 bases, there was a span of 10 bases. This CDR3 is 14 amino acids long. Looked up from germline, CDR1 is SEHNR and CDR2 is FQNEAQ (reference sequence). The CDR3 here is CASSLVDRSYGYTF. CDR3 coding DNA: TGTGCCAGCAGCTTAGTCGACAGAAGCTATGGCTACACCTTC.

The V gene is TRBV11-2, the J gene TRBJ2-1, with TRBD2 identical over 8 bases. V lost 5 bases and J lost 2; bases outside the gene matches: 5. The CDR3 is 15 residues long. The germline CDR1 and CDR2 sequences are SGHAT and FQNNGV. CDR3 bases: TGTGCCAGCAGCCCAGCTAGCGGGCCCTACAATGAGCAGTTCTTC. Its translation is CASSPASGPYNEQFF.

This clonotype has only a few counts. The CDR3 spells CASSIRTAPYEQYF. CDR3 nucleotide sequence: TGTGCCAGCAGTATCCGGACGGCCCCCTACGAGCAGTACTTC. The V gene is TRBV12-3 or TRBV12-4, the J gene TRBJ2-7; D not certain. The CDR3 contains 14 residues. The ends were cut back, 5 bases at V and 2 bases at J, with 13 bases in the middle.

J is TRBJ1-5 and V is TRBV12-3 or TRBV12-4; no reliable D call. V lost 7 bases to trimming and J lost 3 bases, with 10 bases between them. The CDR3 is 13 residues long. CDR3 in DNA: TGTGCCAGCACCCCTGAGTCCAATCAGCCCCAGCATTTT. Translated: CASTPESNQPQHF.

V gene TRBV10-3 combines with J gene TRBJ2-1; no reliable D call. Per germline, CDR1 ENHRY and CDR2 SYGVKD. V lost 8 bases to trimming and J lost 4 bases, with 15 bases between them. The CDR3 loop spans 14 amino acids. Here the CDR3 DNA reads TGTGCCATCTATGACCCGGAGACTTACAATGAGCAGTTCTTC. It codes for CAIYDPETYNEQFF.

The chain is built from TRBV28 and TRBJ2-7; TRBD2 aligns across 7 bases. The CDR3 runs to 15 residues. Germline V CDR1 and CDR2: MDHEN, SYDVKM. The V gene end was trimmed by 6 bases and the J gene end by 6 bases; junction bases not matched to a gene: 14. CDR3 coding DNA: TGTGCCAGCAGCCCTCCAGGCCCCGGGAGGAGCGAGCAGTACTTC. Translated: CASSPPGPGRSEQYF.

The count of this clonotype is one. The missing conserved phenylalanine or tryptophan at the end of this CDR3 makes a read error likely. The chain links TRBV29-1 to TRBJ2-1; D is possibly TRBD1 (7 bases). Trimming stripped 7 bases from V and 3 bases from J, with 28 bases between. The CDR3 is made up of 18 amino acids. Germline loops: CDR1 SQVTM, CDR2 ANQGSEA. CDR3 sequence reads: CSAEGTATSALLYNEQFS. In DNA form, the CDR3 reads TGCAGCGCTGAGGGGACAGCGACTAGTGCCTTGCTCTACAATGAGCAGTTCTCC.

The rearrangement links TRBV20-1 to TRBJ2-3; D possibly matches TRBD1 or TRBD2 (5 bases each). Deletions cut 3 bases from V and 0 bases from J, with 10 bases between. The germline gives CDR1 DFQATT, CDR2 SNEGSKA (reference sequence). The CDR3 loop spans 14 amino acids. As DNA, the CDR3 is TGCAGTGCTAGTCGGGGCCCCAGCACAGATACGCAGTATTTT. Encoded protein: CSASRGPSTDTQYF.

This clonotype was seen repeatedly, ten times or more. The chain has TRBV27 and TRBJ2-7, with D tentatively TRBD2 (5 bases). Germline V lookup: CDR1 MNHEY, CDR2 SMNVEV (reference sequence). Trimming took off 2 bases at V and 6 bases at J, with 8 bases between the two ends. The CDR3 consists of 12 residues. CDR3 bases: TGTGCCAGCAGTTTAGTACGGGGCGAGCAGTACTTC. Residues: CASSLVRGEQYF.

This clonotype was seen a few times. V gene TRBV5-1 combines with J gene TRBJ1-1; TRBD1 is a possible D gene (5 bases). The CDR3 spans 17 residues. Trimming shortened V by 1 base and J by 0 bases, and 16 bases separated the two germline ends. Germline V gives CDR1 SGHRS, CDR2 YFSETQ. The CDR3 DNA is TGCGCCAGCAGCTTGAGGTCAGGGAACATTATGAACACTGAAGCTTTCTTT. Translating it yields CASSLRSGNIMNTEAFF.

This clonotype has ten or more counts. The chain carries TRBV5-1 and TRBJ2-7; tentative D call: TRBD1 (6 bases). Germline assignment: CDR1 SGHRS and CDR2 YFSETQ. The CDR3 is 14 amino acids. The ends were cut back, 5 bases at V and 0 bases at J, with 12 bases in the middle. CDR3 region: CASSTGTLSYEQYF. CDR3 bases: TGCGCCAGCAGTACCGGGACACTCTCCTACGAGCAGTACTTC.